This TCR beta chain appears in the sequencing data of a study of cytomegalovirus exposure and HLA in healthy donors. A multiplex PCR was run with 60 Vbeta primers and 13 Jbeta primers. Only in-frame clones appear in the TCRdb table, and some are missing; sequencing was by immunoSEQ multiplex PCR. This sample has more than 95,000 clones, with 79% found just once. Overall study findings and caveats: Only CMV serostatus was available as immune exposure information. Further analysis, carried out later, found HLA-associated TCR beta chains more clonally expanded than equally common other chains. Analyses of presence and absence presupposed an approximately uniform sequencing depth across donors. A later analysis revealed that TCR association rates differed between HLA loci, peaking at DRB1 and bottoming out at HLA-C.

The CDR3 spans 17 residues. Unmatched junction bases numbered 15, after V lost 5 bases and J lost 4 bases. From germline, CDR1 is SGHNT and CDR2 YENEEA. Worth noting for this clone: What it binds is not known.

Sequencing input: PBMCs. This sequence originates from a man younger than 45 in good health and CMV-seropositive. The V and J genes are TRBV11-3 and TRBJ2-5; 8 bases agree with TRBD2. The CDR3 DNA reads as TGTGCCAGCAGCCCCAAGTCCCTTCGGGGGGGCCGAGAGACCCAGTACTTC. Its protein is CASSPKSLRGGRETQYF.